Listed below are T cell receptor beta chains from one sample, sequenced in a study of T-cell reconstitution after alpha-beta-depleted transplantation in children. MiXCR, run by TCRdb on the PCR reads, gives a single entry per CDR3 protein. The table records under 450,000 distinct CDR3 sequences, 13% of them present only once. The source material was PBMCs, sampled from the stem cell graft. The source of these receptors is a human donor who donated a stem cell graft to a child with Fanconi anemia. Each CDR3 is given with its conserved first and last residue. The D gene is left open where the match is weak. Only some rows state a clone size, as once, few, many or a class for expanded clones.

j_call d_call clone_size v_call cdr3_aa cdr3_nt
TRBJ2-2 TRBD1 many TRBV24-1 CATSRDRVDHTGELFF TGTGCCACCAGTCGGGACAGGGTGGATCACACCGGGGAGCTGTTTTTT
TRBJ2-3 TRBD2 many TRBV20-1 CSATELAGTDTQYF TGCAGTGCTACCGAGCTAGCGGGCACAGATACGCAGTATTTT
TRBJ2-4 TRBD2 few TRBV7-2 CASSLVGGVAKNIQYF TGTGCCAGCAGCTTAGTTGGGGGGGTAGCCAAAAACATTCAGTACTTC
TRBJ2-7 TRBD1 few TRBV15 CATRDPGQGGYEQYF TGTGCCACCAGGGATCCGGGACAGGGAGGCTACGAGCAGTACTTC
TRBJ2-5 NA NA TRBV28 CASSLGTQVSAQYF TGTGCCAGCAGTTTGGGGACACAGGTCTCGGCCCAGTACTTC
TRBJ1-4 NA many TRBV12-3/TRBV12-4 CASSLRREEKLFF TGTGCCAGCAGTTTACGGAGGGAAGAAAAACTGTTTTTT
TRBJ2-2 TRBD2 few TRBV4-1 CASSQYTSGGFTGELFF TGCGCCAGCAGCCAGTATACTAGCGGGGGATTCACCGGGGAGCTGTTTTTT
TRBJ1-6 NA few TRBV5-1 CASRPDSVEGALHF TGCGCCAGCAGACCGGACAGCGTGGAGGGAGCCCTCCACTTT
TRBJ2-1 TRBD1 many TRBV5-1 CASRLGTDNEQFF TGCGCCAGCAGATTGGGGACAGACAATGAGCAGTTCTTC
TRBJ1-1 NA few TRBV7-9 CASSLQGHTEAFF TGTGCCAGCAGCTTACAGGGGCACACTGAAGCTTTCTTT
TRBJ2-7 NA NA TRBV5-6 CASSFNLYEQYF TGTGCCAGCAGCTTCAACCTCTACGAGCAGTACTTC
TRBJ2-1 NA many TRBV5-1 CASSLEPNSYNEQFF TGCGCCAGCAGCTTGGAACCAAACTCCTACAATGAGCAGTTCTTC
TRBJ1-1 NA few TRBV20-1 CSARDLGRAVNTEAFF TGCAGTGCTAGAGATCTTGGCCGCGCAGTGAACACTGAAGCTTTCTTT
TRBJ1-2 TRBD1 few TRBV6-1 CASSETTGEFYGYTF TGTGCCAGCAGTGAGACTACAGGGGAGTTCTATGGCTACACCTTC
TRBJ1-6 NA many TRBV12-3/TRBV12-4 CASSDSNYSPLHF TGTGCCAGCAGTGATTCCAATTACTCACCCCTCCACTTT
TRBJ2-7 TRBD2 many TRBV12-3/TRBV12-4 CASSSPGLAGRYEQYF TGTGCCAGCAGTTCCCCGGGACTAGCGGGGAGATACGAGCAGTACTTC
TRBJ1-1 NA NA TRBV5-1 CASSLDERNTEAFF TGCGCCAGCAGCTTGGATGAGAGGAACACTGAAGCTTTCTTT
TRBJ2-1 NA few TRBV7-9 CASSLAGIEQFF TGTGCCAGCAGCTTAGCCGGGATTGAGCAGTTCTTC
TRBJ1-6 NA few TRBV9 CASSVGPSPLHF TGTGCCAGCAGCGTAGGACCTTCTCCCCTCCACTTT
TRBJ2-3 TRBD1 NA TRBV4-2 CASSRRQGQGGTDTQYF TGTGCCAGCAGCCGCAGACAAGGACAGGGTGGGACAGATACGCAGTATTTT
TRBJ1-1 NA NA TRBV5-1 CASSFWGGNTEAFF TGCGCCAGCAGCTTCTGGGGTGGGAACACTGAAGCTTTCTTT
TRBJ1-6 NA many TRBV15 CATSLYRDPNSPLHF TGTGCCACCAGCCTTTACAGGGACCCTAATTCACCCCTCCACTTT
TRBJ2-1 NA many TRBV5-1 CASSLEKGAQFF TGCGCCAGCAGCTTGGAGAAAGGTGCGCAGTTCTTC
TRBJ2-2 NA NA TRBV7-2 CASSLTETNTGELFF TGTGCCAGCAGCTTAACTGAAACAAACACCGGGGAGCTGTTTTTT
TRBJ2-1 NA many TRBV27 CASSLEYSGDNEQFF TGTGCCAGCAGTTTGGAGTACTCGGGGGACAATGAGCAGTTCTTC
TRBJ1-1 TRBD1 few TRBV12-3/TRBV12-4 CASSSQGTYTEAFF TGTGCCAGCAGTTCACAGGGGACTTACACTGAAGCTTTCTTT
TRBJ1-6 NA NA TRBV20-1 CSARVLDSPLHF TGCAGTGCTAGAGTTTTGGATTCACCCCTCCACTTT
TRBJ2-2 NA many TRBV25-1 CASSEYTRANTGELFF TGTGCCAGCAGTGAATATACCAGGGCGAACACCGGGGAGCTGTTTTTT
TRBJ1-1 NA few TRBV5-1 CASSFARGNTEAFF TGCGCCAGCAGCTTTGCCAGGGGAAACACTGAAGCTTTCTTT
TRBJ2-1 TRBD1 many TRBV5-1 CASSLGGGAYNEQFF TGCGCCAGCAGCTTGGGAGGGGGCGCCTACAATGAGCAGTTCTTC
TRBJ1-4 NA few TRBV4-3 CASSQDVGSSWEKLFF TGCGCCAGCAGCCAAGATGTGGGCAGTTCTTGGGAAAAACTGTTTTTT